The sequence of this TCR beta chain was determined in a study of T-cell memory formation after mild COVID-19. TCRdb processed the 5' RACE reads anew with MiXCR; each CDR3 protein has one entry. Among roughly 620,000 distinct CDR3 sequences listed, approximately 19% were seen once. A few counts support this clonotype. The sequenced material came from PBMCs or a T cell subset sorted from them (not recorded which). The clonotype was recovered from an adult woman who had mild COVID-19 (a few samples of this study predate the infection). Cell type and time point are not known.

The CDR3 region has the DNA TGCAGCGTTGAAGAGGACAGTCTCTCCTACGAGCAGTACTTC. Translation gives CSVEEDSLSYEQYF. This chain links TRBV29-1 with TRBJ2-7, with D maybe TRBD1 (6 bases). Trimming took 0 bases from V and 0 from J, leaving 9 bases between them. Germline loops: CDR1 SQVTM, CDR2 ANQGSEA. CDR3 size: 14 residues.